The rows below give T cell receptor beta chains drawn from one sample of a study of shared clonotypes between healthy human individuals. The method was immunoSEQ multiplex PCR; TCRdb's version includes in-frame clones alone and lacks a portion of them. Among a few million clones listed, over 85% were seen once. Sequencing was performed on naive CD4+ T cells sorted from blood. The source is a man in his late teens or twenties in good health. The CDR3 runs from the conserved cysteine through the conserved F or W. D genes are given only for firm matches. Part of the rows lack a size; the others show once, few, many or a class for expanded clones.

clone_size,v_call,j_call,d_call,cdr3_aa,cdr3_nt
NA,TRBV19,TRBJ2-7,NA,CASSIGAGYEQYF,TGTGCCAGTAGTATAGGGGCAGGCTACGAGCAGTACTTC
NA,TRBV5-1,TRBJ2-4,NA,CASSGGTAGNIQYF,TGCGCCAGCAGCGGGGGGACCGCAGGTAACATTCAGTACTTC
once,TRBV12-5,TRBJ2-3,TRBD2,CASSKAGGRDTQYF,TGTGCTAGTAGTAAGGCGGGGGGGCGAGATACGCAGTATTTT
once,TRBV19,TRBJ1-4,TRBD1,CASTNGRRGQTNEKLFF,TGTGCCAGTACGAATGGCCGACGGGGACAGACAAATGAAAAACTGTTTTTT
few,TRBV7-9,TRBJ1-1,TRBD1,CASSLATGGPEAFF,TGTGCCAGCAGCTTAGCGACAGGGGGCCCTGAAGCTTTCTTT
NA,TRBV19,TRBJ2-7,NA,CASSARAGALEQYF,TGTGCCAGTAGTGCCCGGGCCGGGGCCCTCGAGCAGTACTTC
NA,TRBV6-1,TRBJ2-3,TRBD1,CASQGGLPGKDTQYF,TGTGCCAGTCAAGGGGGCCTCCCGGGGAAGGATACGCAGTATTTT
NA,TRBV7-6,TRBJ2-1,NA,CASSPNSNEQFF,TGTGCCAGCAGCCCAAATAGCAATGAGCAGTTCTTC
NA,TRBV7-6,TRBJ2-3,NA,CASSLARTDTDTQYF,TGTGCCAGCAGCTTAGCGCGGACAGACACAGATACGCAGTATTTT
NA,TRBV10-1,TRBJ2-3,TRBD2,CASSKRDSTDTQYF,TGCGCCAGCAGCAAGCGGGACAGCACAGATACGCAGTATTTT
NA,TRBV18,TRBJ1-1,NA,CASSPNGNQRENTEAFF,TGTGCCAGCTCACCAAACGGGAACCAGAGGGAGAACACTGAAGCTTTCTTT
few,TRBV14,TRBJ2-7,NA,CARLRYEQYF,TGTGCCAGACTCCGGTACGAGCAGTACTTC
NA,TRBV11-2,TRBJ2-2,NA,CASSLGILGDTGELFF,TGTGCCAGCAGCTTAGGGATATTGGGGGACACCGGGGAGCTGTTTTTT
NA,TRBV19,TRBJ1-5,NA,CASSLEGISNQPQHF,TGTGCCAGTAGTTTAGAGGGAATTAGCAATCAGCCCCAGCATTTT
NA,TRBV20-1,TRBJ2-3,NA,CSASSDTQYF,TGCAGTGCTAGTTCAGATACGCAGTATTTT
once,TRBV2,TRBJ2-7,NA,CASNLGGEQYF,TGTGCCAGCAATCTAGGGGGCGAGCAGTACTTC
NA,TRBV4-1,TRBJ2-7,NA,CASSQDPPHEQYF,TGCGCCAGCAGCCAAGATCCCCCCCACGAGCAGTACTTC
NA,TRBV2,TRBJ2-1,NA,CASSASWSLGEQFF,TGTGCCAGCAGTGCGAGTTGGAGCCTCGGTGAGCAGTTCTTC
few,TRBV6-5,TRBJ1-6,TRBD1,CASGRQGGGGPLHF,TGTGCCAGCGGTAGACAGGGAGGCGGTGGACCCCTCCACTTT
NA,TRBV11-2,TRBJ2-2,NA,CASSPRPGTSVGELFF,TGTGCCAGCAGCCCCCGTCCCGGGACCTCCGTGGGGGAGCTGTTTTTT
NA,TRBV5-1,TRBJ2-1,NA,CASSLGGKGNEQFF,TGCGCCAGCAGCTTGGGAGGTAAGGGCAATGAGCAGTTCTTC
NA,TRBV6-6,TRBJ2-5,NA,CASSYGAPRVETQYF,TGTGCCAGCAGTTACGGGGCCCCCCGGGTAGAGACCCAGTACTTC
NA,TRBV5-4,TRBJ2-7,TRBD2,CASSLPGLAGVEQYF,TGTGCCAGCAGCTTGCCTGGACTAGCGGGGGTCGAGCAGTACTTC
once,TRBV6-5,TRBJ2-7,TRBD1,CASSTTRTGAGPKYF,TGTGCCAGCAGTACGACCAGGACAGGGGCGGGCCCCAAGTACTTC
NA,TRBV6-5,TRBJ2-5,TRBD2,CASRFSGGVQETQYF,TGTGCCAGCAGGTTTAGCGGGGGGGTCCAAGAGACCCAGTACTTC
NA,TRBV4-2,TRBJ2-7,NA,CASSQGAPASRGYEQYF,TGTGCCAGCAGCCAAGGAGCCCCAGCATCTCGGGGCTACGAGCAGTACTTC
NA,TRBV18,TRBJ2-7,NA,CASSPPAAYEQYF,TGTGCCAGCTCACCACCGGCCGCCTACGAGCAGTACTTC